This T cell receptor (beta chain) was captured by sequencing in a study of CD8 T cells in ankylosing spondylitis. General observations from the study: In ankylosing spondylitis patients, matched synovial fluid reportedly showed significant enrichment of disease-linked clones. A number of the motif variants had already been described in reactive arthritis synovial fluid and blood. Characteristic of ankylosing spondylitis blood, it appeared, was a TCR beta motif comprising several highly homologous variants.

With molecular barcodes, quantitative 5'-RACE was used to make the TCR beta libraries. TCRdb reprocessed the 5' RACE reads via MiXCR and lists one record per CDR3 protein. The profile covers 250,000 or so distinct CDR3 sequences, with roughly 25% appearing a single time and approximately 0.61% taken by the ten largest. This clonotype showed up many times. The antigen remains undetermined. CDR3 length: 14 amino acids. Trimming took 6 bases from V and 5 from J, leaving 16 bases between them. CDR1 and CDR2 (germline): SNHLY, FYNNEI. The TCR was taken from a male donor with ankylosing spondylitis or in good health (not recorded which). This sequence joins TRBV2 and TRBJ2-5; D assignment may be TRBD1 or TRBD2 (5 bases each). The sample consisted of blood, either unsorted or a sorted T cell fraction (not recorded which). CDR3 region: CASRGETASETQYF. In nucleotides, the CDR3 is TGTGCCAGCAGGGGAGAGACAGCGTCGGAGACCCAGTACTTC.